This T cell receptor beta chain was recorded in a study of cytomegalovirus exposure and HLA in healthy donors. The primer mix had 60 Vbeta and 13 Jbeta primers. The table came from immunoSEQ multiplex PCR; TCRdb's copy has only in-frame clones and leaves some out. Of around 92,000 clones listed, 65% to 75% were seen once; the top ten hold 14%. This clone was counted only a few times. Germline V gene data show CDR1 as SNHLY and CDR2 as FYNNEI. The germline V and J ends were trimmed by 5 bases and 1 base, with 8 bases remaining between them. This CDR3 spans 13 amino acids. The chain combines TRBV2 with TRBJ1-1; tentative D call: TRBD1 (6 bases). Sequencing was carried out using PBMCs. This TCR was recovered from a woman in her 70s in good health and CMV-seropositive. This chain's CDR3 is CASSTGRNTEAFF. The CDR3 DNA is TGTGCCAGCAGTACAGGGAGGAACACTGAAGCTTTCTTT.